This T cell receptor (beta chain) originates from a study of blood T cell repertoires in COVID-19. Profiled with immunoSEQ multiplex PCR; TCRdb holds only in-frame clones, not every one. The sample has 210,000 or so clones, about 90% seen once; the top ten hold 1.5%. The V end was cut by 6 bases, the J end by 2 bases, with 16 bases between. CDR1 is MNHEY, CDR2 SMNVEV, per germline (reference sequence). The CDR3 loop spans 15 amino acids. Material: peripheral blood. This sequence originates from a man between 18 and 35 years old with active or convalescent COVID-19. The chain recombines TRBV27 with TRBJ1-2, with D possibly being TRBD1 (5 bases). The CDR3 loop reads CASRIMEGRNYGYTF. The CDR3 nucleotides are TGTGCCAGCAGGATCATGGAGGGGAGGAACTATGGCTACACCTTC.